A selection of T cell receptor beta chains follows, all from one sample in a study of T cells after yellow fever vaccination. MiXCR, applied by TCRdb to the 5' RACE reads, yields one record per CDR3 protein. The sample has 450,000 to 650,000 distinct CDR3 sequences; about 13% are singletons. This specimen was PBMCs, taken on the day of the yellow fever booster vaccination. The source of these receptors is a man younger than 45 who received the YFV17D yellow fever vaccine. The CDR3 runs from the conserved cysteine through the conserved F or W. The D gene is left open where the match is weak. The size field is filled for only some rows; it gives once, few, many or a size class.

D: NA
V: TRBV9
J: TRBJ2-1
size: few
CDR3: CASSVSGIAELQISYNEQFF
DNA: TGTGCCAGCAGCGTATCCGGTATAGCGGAATTGCAGATCTCCTACAATGAGCAGTTCTTC

D: TRBD1
V: TRBV6-1
J: TRBJ2-3
size: few
CDR3: CASQRGTGGAFSTDTQYF
DNA: TGTGCCAGCCAAAGGGGGACAGGGGGCGCGTTTAGCACAGATACGCAGTATTTT

D: NA
V: TRBV20-1
J: TRBJ1-5
size: few
CDR3: CSAHKGVGQPQHF
DNA: TGCAGTGCTCATAAGGGGGTTGGACAGCCCCAGCATTTT

D: TRBD2
V: TRBV7-9
J: TRBJ2-7
size: NA
CDR3: CASSLPEGTSNHEQYF
DNA: TGTGCCAGCAGCTTACCCGAAGGGACTAGTAACCACGAGCAGTACTTC

D: NA
V: TRBV20-1
J: TRBJ2-7
size: few
CDR3: CSTGGQSSYEQYF
DNA: TGCAGTACCGGCGGACAGAGCTCCTACGAGCAGTACTTC

D: NA
V: TRBV23-1
J: TRBJ2-1
size: few
CDR3: CASSQSRKSASSSYNEQFF
DNA: TGCGCCAGCAGTCAATCACGGAAAAGCGCGTCGAGCTCCTACAATGAGCAGTTCTTC

D: NA
V: TRBV20-1
J: TRBJ2-6
size: few
CDR3: CSARGFSGANVLTF
DNA: TGCAGTGCTAGAGGGTTCTCTGGGGCCAACGTCCTGACTTTC

D: TRBD1
V: TRBV5-1
J: TRBJ2-1
size: few
CDR3: CASSPGQGHEQFF
DNA: TGCGCCAGCAGCCCGGGACAGGGTCATGAGCAGTTCTTC

D: TRBD2
V: TRBV11-2
J: TRBJ2-1
size: many
CDR3: CASSLSSGNNEQFF
DNA: TGTGCCAGCAGCTTATCTAGCGGGAATAATGAGCAGTTCTTC

D: TRBD2
V: TRBV12-3/TRBV12-4
J: TRBJ2-2
size: few
CDR3: CASSGLVGAGELFF
DNA: TGTGCCAGCAGTGGACTAGTTGGGGCCGGGGAGCTGTTTTTT

D: NA
V: TRBV27
J: TRBJ2-1
size: NA
CDR3: CASSKGTYNEQFF
DNA: TGTGCCAGCAGTAAGGGGACTTACAATGAGCAGTTCTTC

D: NA
V: TRBV27
J: TRBJ1-1
size: few
CDR3: CASTPDLGGNTEAFF
DNA: TGTGCCAGCACCCCTGATTTGGGGGGAAACACTGAAGCTTTCTTT

D: TRBD1
V: TRBV14
J: TRBJ2-3
size: few
CDR3: CASSQGPGQSSTDTQYF
DNA: TGTGCCAGCAGCCAAGGCCCGGGACAGTCTAGCACAGATACGCAGTATTTT

D: NA
V: TRBV7-2
J: TRBJ2-7
size: NA
CDR3: CASSLGGTFYEQYF
DNA: TGTGCCAGCAGCTTAGGGGGGACCTTCTACGAGCAGTACTTC

D: NA
V: TRBV7-2
J: TRBJ1-5
size: NA
CDR3: CASSLVGGAGSNQPQHF
DNA: TGTGCCAGCAGCTTAGTCGGGGGCGCGGGTAGCAATCAGCCCCAGCATTTT

D: NA
V: TRBV7-9
J: TRBJ2-2
size: NA
CDR3: CASSPPPNTGELFF
DNA: TGTGCCAGCAGCCCCCCCCCGAACACCGGGGAGCTGTTTTTT

D: NA
V: TRBV6-5
J: TRBJ2-7
size: few
CDR3: CASGTAGEQYF
DNA: TGTGCCAGCGGAACAGCGGGCGAGCAGTACTTC

D: NA
V: TRBV20-1
J: TRBJ2-7
size: few
CDR3: CSARDPSLREQYF
DNA: TGCAGTGCTAGAGACCCAAGCCTCCGTGAGCAGTACTTC

D: NA
V: TRBV20-1
J: TRBJ2-1
size: NA
CDR3: CTPNHNEQFF
DNA: TGCACCCCGAACCACAATGAGCAGTTCTTC

D: NA
V: TRBV30
J: TRBJ2-3
size: many
CDR3: CAWSVRSLSTDTQYF
DNA: TGTGCCTGGAGTGTACGGAGCCTTTCCACAGATACGCAGTATTTT

D: TRBD1
V: TRBV19
J: TRBJ2-2
size: NA
CDR3: CASSIGDRVAGELFF
DNA: TGTGCCAGTAGTATTGGGGACAGGGTGGCCGGGGAGCTGTTTTTT

D: NA
V: TRBV12-3/TRBV12-4
J: TRBJ2-7
size: few
CDR3: CASSRASTYEQYF
DNA: TGTGCCAGCAGTAGGGCTTCGACCTACGAGCAGTACTTC

D: NA
V: TRBV7-2
J: TRBJ1-1
size: few
CDR3: CASSSTRGEGEAFF
DNA: TGTGCCAGCAGCTCCACCAGGGGTGAGGGTGAAGCTTTCTTT

D: NA
V: TRBV5-1
J: TRBJ2-7
size: few
CDR3: CASSLWQGGEQYF
DNA: TGCGCCAGCAGCTTGTGGCAGGGGGGCGAGCAGTACTTC

D: TRBD2
V: TRBV10-3
J: TRBJ2-5
size: few
CDR3: CAISPLAGQETQYF
DNA: TGTGCCATCAGTCCGCTAGCGGGACAAGAGACCCAGTACTTC

D: NA
V: TRBV27
J: TRBJ2-7
size: few
CDR3: CASSLRGRSSYEQYF
DNA: TGTGCCAGCAGTTTACGGGGGAGGAGCTCCTACGAGCAGTACTTC

D: TRBD2
V: TRBV2
J: TRBJ2-3
size: few
CDR3: CASSEQLAGPSTDTQYF
DNA: TGTGCCAGCAGTGAGCAACTAGCGGGACCTAGCACAGATACGCAGTATTTT

D: NA
V: TRBV4-2
J: TRBJ2-7
size: NA
CDR3: CASSQGPRIGTYEQYF
DNA: TGTGCCAGCAGCCAAGGCCCTAGGATTGGGACCTACGAGCAGTACTTC